A selection of T cell receptor beta chains follows, all from one sample in a study of blood T cells in healthy people across ages. TCRdb re-analysed the 5' RACE reads in MiXCR, keeping a single row per CDR3 protein. This repertoire shows about 1.8 million distinct CDR3 sequences, around half found once; its top ten account for around 2.1%. Sample: blood. The receptors here all came from a woman aged 40 to 55 in good health. The CDR3 runs from the conserved cysteine through the conserved F or W. A D gene is named only where the DNA matches it firmly. Part of the rows lack a size; the others show once, few, many or a class for expanded clones.

V	D	J	size	length	DNA	CDR3
TRBV7-2	TRBD2	TRBJ2-1	once	16	TGTGCCAGCAGCTTAGCGTCTGGACTAGCGGACAATGAGCAGTTCTTC	CASSLASGLADNEQFF
TRBV7-3	TRBD2	TRBJ2-3	-	15	TGTGCCAGCAGCTCCAGCGGGGCATTCACAGATACGCAGTATTTT	CASSSSGAFTDTQYF
TRBV5-6	-	TRBJ1-4	-	16	TGTGCCAGCAGCTCCGTGTCCGGACCTTGGGATGAAAAACTGTTTTTT	CASSSVSGPWDEKLFF
TRBV20-1	-	TRBJ2-1	-	16	TGCAGTGCTAGCTCGGTCGAGGGACAAAGGAACAATGAGCAGTTCTTC	CSASSVEGQRNNEQFF
TRBV10-3	TRBD1	TRBJ2-1	-	13	TGTGCCATCAGTACGGACAGGGGCAATGAGCAGTTCTTC	CAISTDRGNEQFF
TRBV5-1	-	TRBJ2-3	-	15	TGCGCCAGCAGCCTCCGGGATCTACCCACAGATACGCAGTATTTT	CASSLRDLPTDTQYF
TRBV6-5	-	TRBJ2-3	once	15	TGTGCCAGCAGTTACGAGGCCAACTCCCCAGATACGCAGTATTTT	CASSYEANSPDTQYF
TRBV24-1	-	TRBJ2-3	-	15	TGTGCCACCAGTGATTTGGGGGGTAGCACAGATACGCCGTATTTT	CATSDLGGSTDTPYF
TRBV18	TRBD1	TRBJ1-1	-	14	TGTGCCAGCGGCAGGGGGCAACTGAACACTGAAGCTTTCTTT	CASGRGQLNTEAFF
TRBV18	TRBD2	TRBJ2-5	-	16	TGTGCCAGCTCACCACCGGTCCAGCGGGGACTAGAGACCCAGTACTTC	CASSPPVQRGLETQYF
TRBV7-2	-	TRBJ1-6	few	16	TGTGCCAGCAGCTTAGGTCGGGGCGGATATAATTCACCCCTCCACTTT	CASSLGRGGYNSPLHF
TRBV20-1	-	TRBJ2-7	-	14	TGCAGTGCTAGAGATGGTAGGGTTTTCTACGAGCAGTACTTC	CSARDGRVFYEQYF
TRBV12-3/TRBV12-4	TRBD1	TRBJ2-4	-	15	TGTGCCAGCCTTGCCCAGGGACAGGGAAAAAACATTCAGTACTTC	CASLAQGQGKNIQYF
TRBV18	-	TRBJ2-3	-	15	TGTGCCAGCTCACCACGGTCGGCAGGCACAGATACGCAGTATTTT	CASSPRSAGTDTQYF
TRBV7-9	-	TRBJ1-5	-	15	TGTGCCAGCAGCCCAAGGGAAGGAACCAATCAGCCCCAGCATTTT	CASSPREGTNQPQHF
TRBV7-2	-	TRBJ2-3	few	15	TGTGCCAGCAGCCCCAGGACAACTAGCACAGATACGCAGTATTTT	CASSPRTTSTDTQYF
TRBV7-2	TRBD2	TRBJ2-1	many	13	TGTGCCAGCAGCCCGGGGGGGCCGGGTGAGCAGTTCTTC	CASSPGGPGEQFF
TRBV7-2	TRBD2	TRBJ2-7	few	12	TGTGCCAGCAGCTTAGGCGGGAGGATGCAGTACTTC	CASSLGGRMQYF
TRBV11-2	-	TRBJ2-5	few	15	TGTGCCAGCAGCTTAGGAAGACGGTTCGAGGAGACCCAGTACTTC	CASSLGRRFEETQYF
TRBV21-1	-	TRBJ2-7	-	11	TGTGCCAGGGACGCACCCTACGAGCAGTACTTC	CARDAPYEQYF
TRBV12-3/TRBV12-4	TRBD1	TRBJ2-3	few	17	TGTGCCAGCAGTCCAAACGACAGGGGGTTTAGCACAGATACGCAGTATTTT	CASSPNDRGFSTDTQYF
TRBV2	TRBD1	TRBJ2-5	-	13	TGTGCCGGGAGGGGACAGGGGATTGAGACCCAGTACTTC	CAGRGQGIETQYF
TRBV29-1	-	TRBJ2-1	few	14	TGCAGCGTTGAAGAGGGGGGCACCTACAATGAGCAGTTCTTC	CSVEEGGTYNEQFF
TRBV13	TRBD2	TRBJ2-5	few	17	TGTGCCAGCAGCCCAGGACTAGCGGGGGGGACCAAAGAGACCCAGTACTTC	CASSPGLAGGTKETQYF
TRBV29-1	-	TRBJ1-5	-	13	TGCAGCGTTGAAGAAGGTAATTCTCAGCCCCAGCATTTT	CSVEEGNSQPQHF
TRBV10-3	TRBD1	TRBJ2-7	-	14	TGTGCCATCAGGAGGGGACAGGGACTCGACGAGCAGTACTTC	CAIRRGQGLDEQYF
TRBV20-1	TRBD1	TRBJ1-5	-	15	TGCAGTGCTAGGGTCCGGGACAGGGGCAATCAGCCCCAGCATTTT	CSARVRDRGNQPQHF
TRBV6-5	TRBD2	TRBJ2-1	-	13	TGTGCCAGCAGGAGTAGCGGGGCGAATGAGCAGTTCTTC	CASRSSGANEQFF
TRBV12-5	TRBD2	TRBJ2-1	-	16	TGTGCTAGTGGTTTGGTACTAGCGGGAAGCCTCAATGAGCAGTTCTTC	CASGLVLAGSLNEQFF
TRBV7-2	-	TRBJ2-6	many	16	TGTGCCAGCAGCTTAGCGGGCCGAACTGGGGCCAACGTCCTGACTTTC	CASSLAGRTGANVLTF
TRBV27	TRBD1	TRBJ1-5	once	12	TGTGCCTCCGGACAGGGGACTCAGCCCCAGCATTTT	CASGQGTQPQHF
TRBV5-1	-	TRBJ2-6	once	17	TGCGCCAGCAGCTTGGAACAGCCTGGGGGAGGGGCCAACGTCCTGACTTTC	CASSLEQPGGGANVLTF
TRBV5-1	-	TRBJ1-1	-	12	TGCGCCAGCAGCTTGGGACCGCATGAAGCTTTCTTT	CASSLGPHEAFF
TRBV5-1	-	TRBJ1-4	once	16	TGCGCCAGCAGCCCCGGCGGATGGGGGCAGAGTGAAAAACTGTTTTTT	CASSPGGWGQSEKLFF
TRBV5-5	TRBD1	TRBJ2-3	-	16	TGTGCCAGCAGCTTGAGACAGGGGGATTTCACAGATACGCAGTATTTT	CASSLRQGDFTDTQYF
TRBV13	TRBD2	TRBJ2-5	few	15	TGTGCCAGCAGCTTTCAGACTAGCGGAGAAGAGACCCAGTACTTC	CASSFQTSGEETQYF
TRBV28	-	TRBJ2-7	few	13	TGTGCCAGCAGTAGACCTAGCCCCTACGAGCAGTACTTC	CASSRPSPYEQYF
TRBV6-2/TRBV6-3	TRBD1	TRBJ1-2	-	14	TGTGCCAGCAGGTCGGGACAGACTAACTATGGCTACACCTTC	CASRSGQTNYGYTF
TRBV7-9	-	TRBJ2-1	-	15	TGTGCCAGCAGCACTGGTATTACTAGGTTGGATGAGCAGTTCTTC	CASSTGITRLDEQFF
TRBV2	-	TRBJ2-7	few	14	TGTGCCACCCATTCGGGGGGCCGGGATTACGAGCAGTACTTC	CATHSGGRDYEQYF
TRBV29-1	-	TRBJ2-1	-	14	TGCAGCGTTGTCCAAGTTTCCCGTCACAATGAACGGTTCTTC	CSVVQVSRHNERFF
TRBV29-1	TRBD1	TRBJ1-2	-	14	TGCAGCGTTGAAACTAGGACAGGACGGGAGGGCTACACCTTC	CSVETRTGREGYTF
TRBV2	-	TRBJ1-2	-	12	TGTGCCAGCACACCCAGGACATATGGCTACACCTTC	CASTPRTYGYTF
TRBV20-1	TRBD2	TRBJ2-3	-	14	TGCAGTGCAACTAGCGGGTTACCCACAGATACGCAGTATTTT	CSATSGLPTDTQYF
TRBV12-3/TRBV12-4	TRBD2	TRBJ2-3	-	16	TGTGCCAGCAGTCCTGGGACTAGCGTATCTCCAGATACGCAGTATTTT	CASSPGTSVSPDTQYF
TRBV7-2	-	TRBJ2-3	-	15	TGTGCCAGCAGCTTAATTAGCGGTTTCACAGATACGCAGTATTTT	CASSLISGFTDTQYF
TRBV28	-	TRBJ2-5	-	19	TGTGCCAGCGGAGTTCCCCGTAGTTCTACAAGGGACCCCCAAGAGACCCAGTACTTC	CASGVPRSSTRDPQETQYF
TRBV6-1	-	TRBJ2-5	few	14	TGTGCCAGCAGTGAAACCGGGTTCCAAGAGACCCAGTACTTC	CASSETGFQETQYF
TRBV4-2	TRBD2	TRBJ2-5	-	17	TGTGCCAGCAGCCAAGGCTCTAGCGGGGGGGAAAAAGAGACCCAGTACTTC	CASSQGSSGGEKETQYF
TRBV7-3	TRBD1	TRBJ2-1	-	14	TGTGCCAGCAGCTTAGACAGGGGTGCTGATGAGCAGTTCTTC	CASSLDRGADEQFF
TRBV11-1	TRBD1	TRBJ2-3	many	14	TGTGCCAGCAGCCTGGACAGGGTCCCAGATACGCAGTATTTT	CASSLDRVPDTQYF
TRBV7-3	-	TRBJ2-6	many	17	TGTGCCAGCAGCCTCTCCGGGACCCCATCTGGGGCCAACGTCCTGACTTTC	CASSLSGTPSGANVLTF
TRBV27	-	TRBJ2-4	-	13	TGTGCCAGCAGTTTATTGGGACAAGACATTCAGTACTTC	CASSLLGQDIQYF
TRBV14	-	TRBJ2-5	-	13	TGTGCCAGCAGCCTAAGCTACTACAATGAGCAGTACTTC	CASSLSYYNEQYF